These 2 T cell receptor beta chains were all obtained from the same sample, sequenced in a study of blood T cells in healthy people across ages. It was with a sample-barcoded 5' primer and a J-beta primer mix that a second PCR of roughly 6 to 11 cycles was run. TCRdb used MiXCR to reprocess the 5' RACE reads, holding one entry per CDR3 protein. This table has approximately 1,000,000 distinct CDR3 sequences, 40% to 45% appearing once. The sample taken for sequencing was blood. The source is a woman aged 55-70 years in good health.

DNA of the CDR3: TGCGCCAGCAGCCAAGGCCGTGGGGGAGGAACCTCCTACGAGCAGTACTTC. The encoded protein is CASSQGRGGGTSYEQYF. This rearrangement joins TRBV4-1 to TRBJ2-7, with a tentative D call TRBD2 (6 bases). The V gene lost 1 base and the J gene lost 0 bases, with 16 bases spanning the gap. This CDR3 has 17 amino acids. Germline lookup yields CDR1 MGHRA and CDR2 YSYEKL.

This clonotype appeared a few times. Here the CDR3 reads CASSLGHFTDTQYF. The CDR3 region has the DNA TGCGCCAGCAGCTTGGGGCATTTCACAGATACGCAGTATTTT. The chain joins TRBV5-1 to TRBJ2-3; D unclear. Trimming left V 0 bases short and J 2 bases short, with 7 bases between. CDR3 size: 14 residues. Germline CDR1 and CDR2: SGHRS and YFSETQ. The full variable domain, in which reference TRBV5-1 and TRBJ2-3 provide the parts outside the CDR3, is KAGVTQTPRYLIKTRGQQVTLSCSPISGHRSVSWYQQTPGQGLQFLFEYFSETQRNKGNFPGRFSGRQFSNSRSEMNVSTLELGDSALYLCASSLGHFTDTQYFGPGTRLTVL.